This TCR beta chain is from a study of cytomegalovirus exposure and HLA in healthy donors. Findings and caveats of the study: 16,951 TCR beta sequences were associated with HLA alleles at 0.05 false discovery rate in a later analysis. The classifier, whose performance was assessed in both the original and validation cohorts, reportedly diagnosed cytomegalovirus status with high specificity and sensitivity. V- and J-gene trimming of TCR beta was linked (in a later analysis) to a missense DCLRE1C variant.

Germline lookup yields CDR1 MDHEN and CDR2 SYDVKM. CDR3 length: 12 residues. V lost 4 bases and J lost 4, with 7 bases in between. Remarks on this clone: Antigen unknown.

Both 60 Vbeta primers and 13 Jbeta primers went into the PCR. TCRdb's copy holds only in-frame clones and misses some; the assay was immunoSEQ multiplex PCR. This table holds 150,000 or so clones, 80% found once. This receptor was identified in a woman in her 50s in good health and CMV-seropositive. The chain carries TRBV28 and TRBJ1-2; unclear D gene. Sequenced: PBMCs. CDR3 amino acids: CASSSVSYGYTF. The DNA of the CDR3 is TGTGCCAGCAGTTCGGTTAGCTATGGCTACACCTTC.